These T cell receptor beta chains were read from a single sample in a study of OX40 agonist ivuxolimab in advanced cancers. Only in-frame clones appear in the TCRdb table, and some are missing; sequencing was by immunoSEQ multiplex PCR. The sample gives under 20,000 clones, about nine tenths of which show up once; more than 10% is in the top ten. This specimen consisted of CD4+ or CD8+ T cells sorted from blood, obtained in a trial of the OX40 agonist ivuxolimab. These receptors were taken from an adult with an advanced solid tumor such as melanoma, head and neck, liver or kidney cancer. The conserved cysteine and the conserved F or W are not part of the CDR3 here.

j_call: TRBJ2-1; v_call: TRBV5-8; cdr3_aa: ASSAPGTSGSMYEQF
j_call: TRBJ1-6; v_call: TRBV13; cdr3_aa: ASSPTGAALH
j_call: TRBJ1-4; v_call: TRBV6-5; cdr3_aa: ASSIGQAPNEKLF
j_call: TRBJ2-7; v_call: TRBV28; cdr3_aa: ASSMIAETYEQY
j_call: TRBJ1-4; v_call: TRBV4-1; cdr3_aa: ASSQGGRGPFAEKLF
j_call: TRBJ1-2; v_call: TRBV7-9; cdr3_aa: ASSKPTGTYGYT
j_call: TRBJ2-1; v_call: TRBV2; cdr3_aa: ASPRRAHGQF
j_call: TRBJ2-3; v_call: TRBV9; cdr3_aa: ASSPEDRTDTQY
j_call: TRBJ2-2; v_call: TRBV13; cdr3_aa: ASSLGTSGNTGELF
j_call: TRBJ1-2; v_call: TRBV14; cdr3_aa: ASSQDIWQEANYGYT
j_call: TRBJ1-1; v_call: TRBV5-1; cdr3_aa: ASSLELGQGAVEAF
j_call: TRBJ2-5; v_call: TRBV6-6; cdr3_aa: ATWVAGSRETQY
j_call: TRBJ1-2; v_call: TRBV2; cdr3_aa: ASRPYEFLYGYT
j_call: TRBJ2-2; v_call: TRBV10-3; cdr3_aa: AISESTRTTSNTGELF
j_call: TRBJ1-2; v_call: TRBV4-1; cdr3_aa: ASSQDPSPGYGYT
j_call: TRBJ1-5; v_call: TRBV6-1; cdr3_aa: ASSEEWGLRNQPQH
j_call: TRBJ2-3; v_call: TRBV4-2; cdr3_aa: ASSLAPERVPDTQY
j_call: TRBJ1-6; v_call: TRBV27; cdr3_aa: ASSLGSYNSPLH
j_call: TRBJ1-1; v_call: TRBV18; cdr3_aa: ASSLSGRAGTEAF
j_call: TRBJ2-1; v_call: TRBV20-1; cdr3_aa: SARSDNEQF
j_call: TRBJ1-4; v_call: TRBV5-5; cdr3_aa: ASSPAFGDEKLF
j_call: TRBJ2-1; v_call: TRBV5-6; cdr3_aa: ASSYGTPGGF
j_call: TRBJ2-1; v_call: TRBV6-5; cdr3_aa: ASSYGESSYNEQF
j_call: TRBJ1-2; v_call: TRBV27; cdr3_aa: ASSLAGQHGYT
j_call: TRBJ2-7; v_call: TRBV5-4; cdr3_aa: ASSSPGSGRYYEQY
j_call: TRBJ2-1; v_call: TRBV4-1; cdr3_aa: ASSHEPPGTSGKNEQF
j_call: TRBJ2-5; v_call: TRBV27; cdr3_aa: ASSLLASKETQY
j_call: TRBJ2-2; v_call: TRBV5-1; cdr3_aa: ASSLETGRNTGELF
j_call: TRBJ1-5; v_call: TRBV28; cdr3_aa: ASSLTLRDREDQPQH
j_call: TRBJ2-5; v_call: TRBV5-4; cdr3_aa: ASSLSKRGEETQY
j_call: TRBJ2-1; v_call: TRBV30; cdr3_aa: AWSVGRGNNEQF
j_call: TRBJ1-1; v_call: TRBV7-9; cdr3_aa: ASGSSPEAF
j_call: TRBJ2-1; v_call: TRBV30; cdr3_aa: AWTSGSEQF
j_call: TRBJ2-1; v_call: TRBV7-9; cdr3_aa: ASSPTLAGDLREQF
j_call: TRBJ2-7; v_call: TRBV18; cdr3_aa: ASSPPDFYEQY
j_call: TRBJ2-7; v_call: TRBV27; cdr3_aa: ASSFRGNYEQY
j_call: TRBJ2-6; v_call: TRBV7-9; cdr3_aa: ASTRSGGGTYSGANVLT
j_call: TRBJ2-5; v_call: TRBV6-5; cdr3_aa: ASSYSGGETQY
j_call: TRBJ1-2; v_call: TRBV5-5; cdr3_aa: ASSLRFSDKMDGYT
j_call: TRBJ2-1; v_call: TRBV5-1; cdr3_aa: ASMGTGHNEQF
j_call: TRBJ2-7; v_call: TRBV7-9; cdr3_aa: ASSRSATYEQY
j_call: TRBJ1-4; v_call: TRBV5-6; cdr3_aa: ASSGVLNEKLF
j_call: TRBJ2-3; v_call: TRBV7-9; cdr3_aa: ASSWTGGTDTQY
j_call: TRBJ1-1; v_call: TRBV6-5; cdr3_aa: ASSYSGVRLNTEAF
j_call: TRBJ2-2; v_call: TRBV29-1; cdr3_aa: SVDPGGRTGELF
j_call: TRBJ1-2; v_call: TRBV7-2; cdr3_aa: ASSRGLGYGYT
j_call: TRBJ2-7; v_call: TRBV28; cdr3_aa: ASSFRDRSTYEQY
j_call: TRBJ2-1; v_call: TRBV10-2; cdr3_aa: ATLQGHLGDLEQF
j_call: TRBJ1-3; v_call: TRBV28; cdr3_aa: ASSLQVFSAGNTIY
j_call: TRBJ2-3; v_call: TRBV5-8; cdr3_aa: ASTTGRDGRTDTQY
j_call: TRBJ1-1; v_call: TRBV27; cdr3_aa: ASSFGGQNTEAF
j_call: TRBJ2-7; v_call: TRBV30; cdr3_aa: AWNADSYEQY
j_call: TRBJ2-5; v_call: TRBV6-5; cdr3_aa: ASSSPGQKRETQY
j_call: TRBJ1-1; v_call: TRBV7-6; cdr3_aa: ASSLEIRTEAF
j_call: TRBJ2-7; v_call: TRBV5-6; cdr3_aa: ASSSGTGAAEQY
j_call: TRBJ1-6; v_call: TRBV7-9; cdr3_aa: ASSSPSGTLSISPLH
j_call: TRBJ2-7; v_call: TRBV10-3; cdr3_aa: AISARQPPYEQY
j_call: TRBJ2-7; v_call: TRBV7-9; cdr3_aa: ASSSPSGRAHEQY
j_call: TRBJ1-6; v_call: TRBV7-2; cdr3_aa: ASSPRNRRNNSPLH
j_call: TRBJ1-1; v_call: TRBV19; cdr3_aa: ASSTAGGRTEAF